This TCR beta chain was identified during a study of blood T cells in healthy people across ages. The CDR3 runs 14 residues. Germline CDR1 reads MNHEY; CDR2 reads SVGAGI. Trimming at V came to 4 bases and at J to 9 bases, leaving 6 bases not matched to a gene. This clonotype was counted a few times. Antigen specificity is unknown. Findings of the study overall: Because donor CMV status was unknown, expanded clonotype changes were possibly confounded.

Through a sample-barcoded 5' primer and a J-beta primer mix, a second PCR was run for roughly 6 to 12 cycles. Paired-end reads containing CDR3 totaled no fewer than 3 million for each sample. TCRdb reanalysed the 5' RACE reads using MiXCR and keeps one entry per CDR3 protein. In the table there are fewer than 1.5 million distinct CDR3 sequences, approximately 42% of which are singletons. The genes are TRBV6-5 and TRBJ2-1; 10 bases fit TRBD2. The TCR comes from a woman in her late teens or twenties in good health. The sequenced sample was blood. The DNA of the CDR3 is TGTGCCAGCAGTTCTAGCGGGAGACTCGGTGAGCAGTTCTTC. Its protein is CASSSSGRLGEQFF.